Sequencing of this T cell receptor (beta chain) was carried out in a study of response to subunit inactivated influenza vaccine. Overall study results and limits: Authors suggested each seasonal flu vaccination may recruit only limited numbers of new T cells.

In its sample, this clonotype was seen a few times. Antigen unknown. Germline V CDR1 and CDR2: SGHDN, FVKESK. The V end was cut by 0 bases, the J end by 10 bases, with 9 bases between. This CDR3 is 13 amino acids long. From the RT-PCR reads, TCRdb called clonotypes with MiXCR, one entry per CDR3 protein. Counted here are 400,000 to 650,000 distinct CDR3 sequences, approximately 7.7% occurring once; the ten biggest clones make up 13%. The TCR was taken from a man between 50 and 70 years old who received an inactivated influenza vaccine. This material consisted of PBMCs from blood, taken less than 25 months after vaccination. This chain joins TRBV14 and TRBJ1-4; unclear D gene. The CDR3 sequence is CASSQDSAGKLFF. CDR3 DNA: TGTGCCAGCAGCCAAGACTCCGCCGGAAAACTGTTTTTT.